Listed below are T cell receptor beta chains from one sample, sequenced in a study of spatial heterogeneity in lung cancer. TCRdb called the 5' RACE reads again in MiXCR, with one record for every CDR3 protein. The sample has 4,800 or so distinct CDR3 sequences, roughly 12% seen once. The material was lung tumor tissue, obtained at surgery. The receptors derive from a male donor with early-stage non-small cell lung cancer. Both conserved end residues are part of each CDR3. A D gene is named only where the DNA matches it firmly. Only part of the rows carry a size: once, few, many, or a class if the clone is expanded.

CDR3aa,CDR3nt,abundance,d_gene,v_gene,j_gene
CSAIGGVGTGANVLTF,TGCAGTGCTATCGGCGGGGTCGGGACCGGGGCCAACGTCCTGACTTTC,medium-sized,-,TRBV20-1,TRBJ2-6
CASSLRRASTADTQYF,TGTGCCAGCAGCTTAAGGCGGGCTTCCACCGCAGATACGCAGTATTTT,many,-,TRBV7-4,TRBJ2-3
CATQQGNEQFF,TGTGCCACCCAACAGGGGAATGAGCAGTTCTTC,medium-sized,TRBD1,TRBV10-3,TRBJ2-1
CASSLTGVETQYF,TGCGCCAGCAGCTTGACAGGTGTGGAGACCCAGTACTTC,-,-,TRBV5-1,TRBJ2-5
CASSKDGSYEQYF,TGTGCCAGCAGCAAGGACGGATCCTACGAGCAGTACTTC,few,-,TRBV6-5,TRBJ2-7
CASSLTERGTEAFF,TGTGCCAGCAGCTTAACGGAAAGGGGAACTGAAGCTTTCTTT,many,-,TRBV7-3,TRBJ1-1
CASSLRLAVQETQYF,TGTGCCAGCAGCCTACGACTAGCGGTGCAAGAGACCCAGTACTTC,large,TRBD2,TRBV7-9,TRBJ2-5
CASSYAAGAEQFF,TGTGCCAGCAGTTACGCGGCGGGGGCTGAGCAGTTCTTC,medium-sized,-,TRBV6-5,TRBJ2-1
CSVGRQVNTEAFF,TGCAGCGTTGGTCGGCAGGTGAACACTGAAGCTTTCTTT,many,-,TRBV29-1,TRBJ1-1
CSVDGGQETQYF,TGCAGCGTTGACGGGGGACAAGAGACCCAGTACTTC,medium-sized,-,TRBV29-1,TRBJ2-5
CAIKPGGDTQYF,TGTGCCATCAAGCCGGGGGGAGATACGCAGTATTTT,medium-sized,TRBD2,TRBV10-3,TRBJ2-3
CASSFTLGEPGSHEQYF,TGTGCCAGCAGCTTCACTTTGGGGGAGCCCGGGTCCCACGAGCAGTACTTC,-,-,TRBV28,TRBJ2-7
CASSSSQRHTEAFF,TGCGCCAGCAGCTCATCCCAGCGACACACTGAAGCTTTCTTT,-,-,TRBV5-1,TRBJ1-1
CASSLNAGNPSYEQYF,TGTGCCAGCAGCTTAAACGCGGGGAATCCCTCCTACGAGCAGTACTTC,many,-,TRBV7-2,TRBJ2-7
CASSRDSRGYTF,TGTGCCAGCAGCCGTGACAGTCGCGGCTACACCTTC,many,-,TRBV7-8,TRBJ1-2
CASSVGQGQGAHEQYF,TGTGCCAGCAGCGTAGGGCAGGGACAGGGGGCCCACGAGCAGTACTTC,many,TRBD1,TRBV9,TRBJ2-7
CASSFRSGGDQPQHF,TGTGCCAGCAGCTTTAGGTCGGGGGGCGATCAGCCCCAGCATTTT,medium-sized,-,TRBV7-2,TRBJ1-5
CASRLDGVVETQYF,TGTGCCAGCAGGCTTGATGGGGTGGTGGAGACCCAGTACTTC,many,-,TRBV28,TRBJ2-5
CSGRTGKTDTQYF,TGCAGTGGACGGACAGGGAAAACAGATACGCAGTATTTT,many,TRBD1,TRBV20-1,TRBJ2-3
CASSLTWTGNYEQYF,TGTGCCAGCAGCTTGACATGGACAGGGAACTACGAGCAGTACTTC,many,TRBD1,TRBV5-6,TRBJ2-7
CASSISASGNEQFF,TGTGCCAGTAGTATAAGCGCTAGTGGGAATGAGCAGTTCTTC,many,-,TRBV19,TRBJ2-1
CASSRGYGYTF,TGTGCCAGCAGTAGGGGTTATGGCTACACCTTC,many,-,TRBV28,TRBJ1-2
CAWSSRGVEAFF,TGTGCCTGGAGTTCTAGGGGTGTTGAAGCTTTCTTT,many,-,TRBV30,TRBJ1-1
CASSYSRTYDAEAFF,TGTGCCAGCAGTTACTCACGGACATACGACGCTGAAGCTTTCTTT,medium-sized,-,TRBV6-5,TRBJ1-1
CSASPRTPYYEQYF,TGCAGTGCTAGTCCCAGGACGCCCTACTACGAGCAGTACTTC,-,-,TRBV20-1,TRBJ2-7
CASRDRAMDTQYF,TGTGCCAGCCGGGACAGAGCCATGGATACGCAGTATTTT,many,TRBD1,TRBV10-3,TRBJ2-3
CASSSDRGRPQHF,TGTGCCAGCAGTTCCGACAGGGGGAGGCCCCAGCATTTT,medium-sized,TRBD1,TRBV6-2/TRBV6-3,TRBJ1-5
CSAPGLAGGGNEQFF,TGCAGTGCACCCGGACTAGCGGGAGGGGGCAATGAGCAGTTCTTC,medium-sized,TRBD2,TRBV20-1,TRBJ2-1
CASSPRQALNQPQHF,TGTGCCAGCAGCCCTAGACAGGCGTTGAATCAGCCCCAGCATTTT,medium-sized,-,TRBV4-2,TRBJ1-5
CASTPRVQYF,TGTGCCAGCACCCCCAGGGTGCAGTACTTC,medium-sized,-,TRBV6-9,TRBJ2-7
CASSRDRYSNQPQHF,TGTGCCAGCAGCAGGGACAGGTATAGCAATCAGCCCCAGCATTTT,many,TRBD1,TRBV7-6,TRBJ1-5
CASSATRTNTGELFF,TGTGCCAGCAGCGCGACTAGGACGAACACCGGGGAGCTGTTTTTT,many,-,TRBV7-2,TRBJ2-2
CSVDVNANYGYTF,TGCAGCGTTGACGTAAATGCTAACTATGGCTACACCTTC,medium-sized,-,TRBV29-1,TRBJ1-2
CATRGSLNSYNSPLHF,TGTGCCACCCGCGGGAGTTTAAACTCCTATAATTCACCCCTCCACTTT,-,-,TRBV10-3,TRBJ1-6
CASSQGSLYAEKLFF,TGTGCCAGCAGCCAAGGCAGCCTATACGCCGAAAAACTGTTTTTT,medium-sized,-,TRBV3-1,TRBJ1-4
CASSQQGATEAFF,TGCGCCAGCAGCCAACAGGGGGCCACTGAAGCTTTCTTT,-,TRBD1,TRBV4-1,TRBJ1-1
CASSYSGDSPLHF,TGTGCCAGCAGTTACTCGGGGGATTCACCCCTCCACTTT,medium-sized,-,TRBV6-5,TRBJ1-6
CASPLPPYEQYF,TGTGCCAGCCCGTTGCCCCCCTACGAGCAGTACTTC,-,-,TRBV4-2,TRBJ2-7
CASSENGANQPQHF,TGTGCCAGCAGTGAAAACGGGGCCAATCAGCCCCAGCATTTT,many,-,TRBV6-1,TRBJ1-5
CASSLAGGTDTQYF,TGTGCCAGCAGCTTAGCGGGGGGCACAGATACGCAGTATTTT,many,-,TRBV7-8,TRBJ2-3
CASSQDMVGEQFF,TGTGCCAGCAGCCAAGATATGGTGGGTGAGCAGTTCTTC,many,-,TRBV3-1,TRBJ2-1
CASSVRTGGYGELFF,TGTGCCAGCAGCGTTAGAACAGGGGGCTACGGGGAGCTGTTTTTT,many,TRBD1,TRBV9,TRBJ2-2
CASSRTSGGLGYEQYF,TGTGCCAGCAGCCGGACTAGCGGGGGCCTCGGATACGAGCAGTACTTC,many,TRBD2,TRBV6-2/TRBV6-3,TRBJ2-7
CASSPPLGGTDTQYF,TGTGCCAGCTCACCCCCCCTCGGGGGGACAGATACGCAGTATTTT,many,TRBD2,TRBV18,TRBJ2-3
CASSSPGGFGEQFF,TGTGCCAGCAGCTCGCCTGGGGGATTCGGTGAGCAGTTCTTC,medium-sized,-,TRBV7-2,TRBJ2-1
CASSHGQGPNTGELFF,TGTGCCAGCAGTCACGGACAGGGCCCGAACACCGGGGAGCTGTTTTTT,few,TRBD1,TRBV6-6,TRBJ2-2
CASSMGLDSFF,TGTGCCAGCAGTATGGGCCTGGACAGCTTCTTT,-,-,TRBV6-5,TRBJ1-1